These T cell receptor beta chains were read from a single sample in a study of blood T cell repertoires in COVID-19. Using immunoSEQ multiplex PCR, the repertoire was profiled, and TCRdb retains in-frame clones only, with some absent. The data show 72,000 or so clones, approximately 86% seen once. Sequencing was done on a sample of peripheral blood. Receptors originate from a woman in her sixties with acute or convalescent COVID-19. Each CDR3 is given with its conserved first and last residue. The D gene is left open where the match is weak. Only part of the rows carry a size: once, few, many, or a class if the clone is expanded.

J gene,clone size,V gene,D gene,CDR3 protein,CDR3 DNA
TRBJ1-1,.,TRBV7-6,TRBD1,CASSLYKGANTEAFF,TGTGCCAGCAGCTTATATAAGGGGGCAAACACTGAAGCTTTCTTT
TRBJ1-1,.,TRBV6-4,TRBD1,CASSYRGGTEAFF,TGTGCCAGCAGTTACAGGGGTGGCACTGAAGCTTTCTTT
TRBJ1-3,few,TRBV7-6,TRBD1,CASSATGYSGNTIYF,TGTGCCAGCAGCGCGACAGGGTACTCTGGAAACACCATATATTTT
TRBJ2-1,.,TRBV15,TRBD2,CATSTGLAGNSYNEQFF,TGTGCCACCAGCACCGGACTAGCGGGGAACTCCTACAATGAGCAGTTCTTC
TRBJ2-2,.,TRBV28,TRBD1,CASRRPGTGNTGELFF,TGTGCCAGCAGACGTCCTGGGACAGGGAACACCGGGGAGCTGTTTTTT
TRBJ2-7,.,TRBV7-2,.,CASSLGSLDYEQYF,TGTGCCAGCAGCTTAGGGAGCCTAGACTACGAGCAGTACTTC
TRBJ1-3,.,TRBV15,.,CATSRDLGGGNTIYF,TGTGCCACCAGCAGAGATCTAGGGGGTGGAAACACCATATATTTT
TRBJ1-1,.,TRBV6-6,.,CASSYPRGGTEAFF,TGTGCCAGCAGTTACCCTCGGGGGGGCACTGAAGCTTTCTTT
TRBJ2-5,.,TRBV7-8,TRBD2,CASTQSGGLGETQYF,TGTGCCAGCACTCAGTCGGGGGGGCTGGGAGAGACCCAGTACTTC
TRBJ1-2,.,TRBV28,.,CASGSLTHGYTF,TGTGCCAGCGGGAGTTTAACGCATGGCTACACCTTC
TRBJ2-1,.,TRBV12-5,.,CASVAQGTGQPRYNEQFF,TGTGCTAGTGTGGCGCAAGGGACGGGACAACCTCGCTACAATGAGCAGTTCTTC
TRBJ1-2,.,TRBV5-1,.,CASSPTTANYGYTF,TGCGCCAGCAGCCCCACCACAGCTAACTATGGCTACACCTTC
TRBJ1-2,few,TRBV7-9,.,CASSSRRIGPNGYTF,TGTGCCAGCAGCTCAAGGAGGATAGGGCCTAATGGCTACACCTTC
TRBJ2-3,.,TRBV7-7,.,CASSLGGGPDTQYF,TGTGCCAGCAGCTTAGGGGGAGGCCCAGATACGCAGTATTTT
TRBJ2-1,once,TRBV5-1,.,CASSPGGVSYNEQFF,TGCGCCAGCAGCCCCGGCGGCGTGTCCTACAATGAGCAGTTCTTC
TRBJ2-3,.,TRBV6-5,.,CASKGSVFTDTQYF,TGTGCCAGCAAGGGGTCCGTTTTCACAGATACGCAGTATTTT
TRBJ2-3,.,TRBV5-6,.,CASSLTGVGTDTQYF,TGTGCCAGCAGCTTGACCGGGGTTGGCACAGATACGCAGTATTTT
TRBJ1-2,.,TRBV2,.,CASSVLRSYGYTF,TGTGCCAGCAGTGTGTTGAGGTCCTATGGCTACACCTTC
TRBJ1-4,.,TRBV9,TRBD1,CASSVTGTGDEKLFF,TGTGCCAGCAGCGTTACCGGGACAGGGGATGAAAAACTGTTTTTT
TRBJ2-3,.,TRBV9,TRBD2,CASRLAESTDTQYF,TGTGCCAGCAGACTAGCGGAGAGCACAGATACGCAGTATTTT
TRBJ2-2,few,TRBV7-9,.,CASSLVGPATGELFF,TGTGCCAGCAGCTTAGTGGGGCCTGCCACCGGGGAGCTGTTTTTT
TRBJ2-3,.,TRBV5-1,TRBD2,CASSGLSGGATDTQYF,TGCGCCAGCAGCGGTTTAAGCGGGGGGGCGACAGATACGCAGTATTTT
TRBJ1-2,.,TRBV12-5,TRBD1,CASARGQGGGYTF,TGTGCTAGTGCCAGGGGACAGGGCGGTGGCTACACCTTC
TRBJ2-7,.,TRBV24-1,TRBD1,CATSDPWDRGEQYF,TGTGCCACCAGTGATCCCTGGGACAGGGGTGAGCAGTACTTC
TRBJ2-2,.,TRBV3-1/TRBV3-2,.,CASSRGTGELFF,TGTGCCAGCAGCCGAGGCACCGGGGAGCTGTTTTTT
TRBJ1-5,.,TRBV6-5,.,CASSPGRNQPQHF,TGTGCCAGCAGCCCGGGGAGGAATCAGCCCCAGCATTTT